The 18 T cell receptor beta chains listed next were all sequenced from one sample in a study of blood T cell repertoires in COVID-19. Generated by immunoSEQ multiplex PCR, the TCRdb table keeps only in-frame clones and is missing some. The table includes 270,000 or so clones, roughly 90% detected once. Sequences were obtained from peripheral blood. Source of these receptors: a woman between 40 and 50 years old who had recovered from COVID-19.

V is TRBV19 and J is TRBJ2-3; TRBD1 aligns across 8 bases. CDR1 is LNHDA, CDR2 SQIVND, per germline (reference sequence). The CDR3 totals 15 residues. V lost 1 base, J lost 2 bases, and 2 bases stayed unmatched. CDR3 DNA sequence: TGTGCCAGTAGTATAGCGACAGGGGCCACAGATACGCAGTATTTT. Its protein is CASSIATGATDTQYF.

The CDR3 region has the DNA TGTGGAGGAGCTAGCGGGATGAACACCGGGGAGCTGTTTTTT. It translates to CGGASGMNTGELFF. V and J are TRBV7-9 and TRBJ2-2, with 9 bases that match TRBD2. The germline gives CDR1 SEHNR, CDR2 FQNEAQ (reference sequence). This CDR3 contains 14 residues.

The chain has TRBV7-9 and TRBJ2-5; D may be TRBD2 (5 bases). Germline V lookup: CDR1 SEHNR, CDR2 FQNEAQ (reference sequence). The V gene lost 1 base and the J gene lost 5 bases, with 8 bases spanning the gap. This CDR3 region has 13 residues. In DNA form, the CDR3 reads TGTGCCAGCAGCTTAGGCTTAGCGGAGACCCAGTACTTC. Amino acids: CASSLGLAETQYF.

The rearrangement joins TRBV11-1 to TRBJ2-2, with 10 bases identical to TRBD1. CDR3 size: 14 residues. Germline V gene lookup returns CDR1 SGHAT and CDR2 FQDESV (reference sequence). Germline trimming cut 6 bases from V and 8 bases from J; bases unmatched to any gene: 6. The CDR3 here is CASSPDRGRGELFF. The CDR3 DNA follows: TGTGCCAGCAGTCCGGACAGGGGGAGGGGGGAGCTGTTTTTT.

This clone was seen a few times. This chain links TRBV6-1 with TRBJ1-5; D might be TRBD1 (6 bases). V was shortened by 0 bases and J by 6 bases, with 18 bases between the two germline ends. Germline V gene lookup returns CDR1 MNHNS and CDR2 SASEGT. CDR3 length: 17 amino acids. The CDR3 region has the DNA TGTGCCAGCAGTGAAGCCTCCCCAGGGGTTTTTAGTCAGCCCCAGCATTTT. This gives the protein CASSEASPGVFSQPQHF.

This rearrangement joins TRBV9 to TRBJ2-1, with D perhaps TRBD2 (6 bases). CDR1 SGDLS and CDR2 YYNGEE come from the germline V gene. The CDR3 loop spans 18 amino acids. The V and J ends lost 0 bases and 0 bases respectively, with 16 bases between them. This chain's CDR3 is CASSVASGLSSSYNEQFF. The CDR3 region has the DNA TGTGCCAGCAGCGTAGCATCCGGACTATCTAGCTCCTACAATGAGCAGTTCTTC.

The chain recombines TRBV5-1 with TRBJ2-7; 11 nucleotides align to TRBD2. Unmatched junction bases numbered 11, after V lost 2 bases and J lost 7 bases. CDR1 is SGHRS, CDR2 YFSETQ, per germline. The CDR3 consists of 16 residues. CDR3 nucleotides: TGCGCCAGCAGCTTAGATAATCAGGGGACTAGCGGAGAGCAGTACTTC. Its protein product is CASSLDNQGTSGEQYF.

The gene calls are TRBV5-5 and TRBJ1-1; D possibly corresponds to TRBD1 (6 bases). CDR1 is SGHKS and CDR2 is YYEKEE in the germline V gene (reference sequence). V lost 0 bases, J lost 8 bases, and 17 bases lay in between. The CDR3 has 15 residues. The CDR3 nucleotides are TGTGCCAGCAGCTTGGACGCGGGGGCGGCCCTCGAAGCTTTCTTT. Translating it yields CASSLDAGAALEAFF.

This clone was counted once. The chain's CDR3 is CATVAGMGTGELFF. CDR3 nucleotide sequence: TGTGCCACCGTAGCGGGGATGGGGACCGGGGAGCTGTTTTTT. V and J are TRBV7-9 and TRBJ2-2; TRBD2 agrees at 8 bases. The germline V gene encodes CDR1 SEHNR and CDR2 FQNEAQ (reference sequence). The junction had 9 bases not matched to a gene; V was cut back by 10 bases and J by 5 bases. This CDR3 region has 14 residues.

CDR3 sequence reads: CSVEPARVTQETQYF. CDR3 bases: TGCAGCGTTGAACCCGCCCGCGTAACCCAAGAGACCCAGTACTTC. V and J are TRBV29-1 and TRBJ2-5; no reliable D call. CDR1 and CDR2 (germline): SQVTM, ANQGSEA. Trimming left V 2 bases short and J 1 base short, with 14 bases between. The CDR3 consists of 15 residues.

The chain employs TRBV6-1 and TRBJ1-5; no clear D gene. Germline CDR1 is MNHNS and CDR2 is SASEGT. V lost 1 base and J lost 6, with 13 bases in between. The CDR3 runs 15 residues. In nucleotides, the CDR3 is TGTGCCAGCAGTGAAGTGACGGGTGTGGGTCAGCCCCAGCATTTT. Its protein product is CASSEVTGVGQPQHF.

Only a few counts were recorded for this clone. As DNA, the CDR3 is TGTGCCAGCAGCTTAGAGACCAGGGGAAAGAACAATGAGCAGTTCTTC. Translation: CASSLETRGKNNEQFF. This chain uses TRBV11-2 with TRBJ2-1; D might be TRBD1 (6 bases). Germline V gene lookup returns CDR1 SGHAT and CDR2 FQNNGV. Between the trimmed V and J ends, which lost 0 bases and 5 bases, there was a span of 14 bases. The CDR3 spans 16 residues.

This chain joins TRBV3-1 (or the pseudogene TRBV3-2) and TRBJ2-1; D ambiguous. This CDR3 has 15 amino acids. Germline values: CDR1 LGHDT, CDR2 YNNKEL (reference sequence). Trimming stripped 1 base from V and 2 bases from J, with 9 bases between. Here the CDR3 reads CASSQATPTYNEQFF. In DNA form, the CDR3 reads TGTGCCAGCAGCCAAGCGACACCCACCTACAATGAGCAGTTCTTC.

This chain uses TRBV19 with TRBJ1-1; TRBD1 agrees at 7 bases. The CDR3 length is 17 residues. The junction had 12 bases not matched to a gene; V was cut back by 5 bases and J by 0 bases. CDR1 LNHDA and CDR2 SQIVND come from the germline V gene (reference sequence). CDR3 loop: CASSSRQGSYLNTEAFF. In DNA, the CDR3 is TGTGCCAGTAGTTCGCGACAGGGTAGTTATCTGAACACTGAAGCTTTCTTT. The whole variable domain, filled in from reference TRBV19 and TRBJ1-1, reads DGGITQSPKYLFRKEGQNVTLSCEQNLNHDAMYWYRQDPGQGLRLIYYSQIVNDFQKGDIAEGYSVSREKKESFPLTVTSAQKNPTAFYLCASSSRQGSYLNTEAFFGQGTRLTVV.

The J gene is TRBJ1-1, the V gene TRBV3-1 (or the pseudogene TRBV3-2); 8 bases fit TRBD1. J gave up 7 bases and V 3 bases, and 7 bases lay outside the gene matches. The CDR3 is made up of 14 amino acids. Germline V gives CDR1 LGHDT, CDR2 YNNKEL (reference sequence). The DNA of the CDR3 is TGTGCCAGCAGCCACTCACAGGGGGTCTTTGAAGCTTTCTTT. This sequence encodes CASSHSQGVFEAFF.

This clone was counted once. The chain joins TRBV5-5 to TRBJ2-7; TRBD2 matches at 7 bases. The CDR3 is 15 amino acids. Germline CDR1 reads SGHKS; CDR2 reads YYEKEE (reference sequence). After removal of 0 bases from V and 3 bases from J, the junction contained 6 bases not matched to a gene. The CDR3 region has the DNA TGTGCCAGCAGCTTGGGCGGGAGTTCGCGCTACGAGCAGTACTTC. Translation gives CASSLGGSSRYEQYF.

The rearrangement links TRBV6-2 or TRBV6-3 to TRBJ2-5; D is possibly TRBD2 (6 bases). CDR1 and CDR2 from the germline V gene are MNHEY and SVGEGT. This CDR3 is built from 13 residues. Trimming took 5 bases from V and 5 from J, leaving 12 bases between them. This CDR3 reads CASSHTSLETQYF. The CDR3 DNA follows: TGTGCCAGCAGTCACACTAGCCTGGAGACCCAGTACTTC.

The chain has TRBV6-2 or TRBV6-3 and TRBJ2-5; 11 bases line up with TRBD2. V dropped 6 bases and J dropped 1; count of bases not matched to a gene: 4. The germline gives CDR1 MNHEY, CDR2 SVGEGT. CDR3 length: 15 amino acids. The CDR3 sequence is CASSLAGGLQETQYF. CDR3 in DNA: TGTGCCAGCAGCTTAGCGGGAGGGCTCCAAGAGACCCAGTACTTC.